This TCR beta chain originates from a study of blood T cell repertoires in COVID-19. The protocol was immunoSEQ multiplex PCR, while the TCRdb copy is restricted to in-frame clones and leaves out a portion. The data hold 270,000 or so clones, with about 80% observed a single time. Looked up from germline, CDR1 is LGHDT and CDR2 is YNNKEL (reference sequence). The CDR3 sequence is 16 residues long. Trimming shortened V by 1 base and J by 1 base, and 14 bases separated the two germline ends. The source of this sequence is a woman aged 50 to 65 who had recovered from COVID-19. The sequenced material came from peripheral blood. The chain links TRBV3-1 (or the pseudogene TRBV3-2) to TRBJ2-7, with D possibly being TRBD1 (6 bases). The CDR3 region is CASSQVDSHSSYEQYF. The DNA for the CDR3 is TGTGCCAGCAGCCAAGTGGACAGCCATAGTTCCTACGAGCAGTACTTC.